A selection of T cell receptor beta chains follows, all from one sample in a study of shared clonotypes between healthy human individuals. Produced via immunoSEQ multiplex PCR; TCRdb's table is partial and in-frame only. The sample holds around 2.1 million clones, roughly 91% seen once. The sequenced material came from naive CD8+ T cells from PBMCs. The receptors shown here come from a man younger than 35 in good health. Some clones in this sample may be carry-over from other donors' samples. The CDR3 runs from the conserved cysteine through the conserved F or W. D genes are given only for firm matches. Size values are once, few and many counts, or a class for expanded clones, and some rows have none.

d_gene	j_gene	abundance	v_gene	CDR3aa	CDR3nt
-	TRBJ2-7	once	TRBV7-8	CASSLAPRTHYEQYF	TGTGCCAGCAGCTTAGCGCCACGGACTCATTACGAGCAGTACTTC
TRBD2	TRBJ2-1	once	TRBV9	CASSPPGGTYNEQFF	TGTGCCAGCAGCCCTCCGGGGGGAACTTACAATGAGCAGTTCTTC
-	TRBJ1-1	-	TRBV5-4	CASSPRMNTEAFF	TGTGCCAGCAGCCCACGGATGAACACTGAAGCTTTCTTT
-	TRBJ2-5	-	TRBV7-9	CASSLAQGTQETQYF	TGTGCCAGCAGCTTAGCTCAGGGTACCCAAGAGACCCAGTACTTC
-	TRBJ2-1	-	TRBV27	CASSFLPGMYNEQFF	TGTGCCAGCAGTTTCCTTCCAGGGATGTACAATGAGCAGTTCTTC
-	TRBJ2-7	-	TRBV7-8	CASSPGPGSVNEQYF	TGTGCCAGCAGTCCCGGCCCAGGGTCTGTGAACGAGCAGTACTTC
-	TRBJ1-5	-	TRBV5-1	CASSLGEGSGQPQHF	TGCGCCAGCAGCTTGGGGGAAGGGTCGGGTCAGCCCCAGCATTTT
TRBD2	TRBJ2-7	-	TRBV27	CATLAGGLNEQYF	TGTGCCACGCTAGCGGGAGGGCTCAACGAGCAGTACTTC
TRBD2	TRBJ2-3	once	TRBV7-3	CASSQGTSSTDTQYF	TGTGCCAGCAGCCAGGGGACTAGTAGCACAGATACGCAGTATTTT
-	TRBJ2-7	-	TRBV6-1	CASSEAYEQYF	TGTGCCAGCAGTGAGGCCTACGAGCAGTACTTC
-	TRBJ1-1	-	TRBV29-1	CSVLEVGRSTEAFF	TGCAGCGTTCTAGAGGTAGGACGGTCCACTGAAGCTTTCTTT
-	TRBJ2-5	-	TRBV4-1	CASSQGRQKETQYF	TGCGCCAGCAGCCAAGGACGACAGAAAGAGACCCAGTACTTC
-	TRBJ1-4	-	TRBV28	CASSLVLYEKLFF	TGTGCCAGCAGTTTGGTTTTATACGAAAAACTGTTTTTT
TRBD2	TRBJ2-7	-	TRBV27	CASSLSASGTLYEQYF	TGTGCCAGCAGTTTATCGGCTAGCGGGACCCTCTACGAGCAGTACTTC
TRBD2	TRBJ2-2	-	TRBV11-2	CASRSGTSTGELFF	TGTGCCAGCCGGTCCGGGACTAGCACCGGGGAGCTGTTTTTT
-	TRBJ2-1	-	TRBV7-8	CASSLAGKGHEQFF	TGTGCCAGCAGCTTAGCGGGTAAGGGCCATGAGCAGTTCTTC
-	TRBJ2-2	-	TRBV29-1	CSVEDPGWGGELFF	TGCAGCGTTGAAGATCCCGGTTGGGGCGGGGAGCTGTTTTTT
-	TRBJ2-2	-	TRBV9	CASSSWGDSGELFF	TGTGCCAGCAGCTCCTGGGGGGACAGCGGGGAGCTGTTTTTT
TRBD1	TRBJ1-5	-	TRBV4-2	CASSQARGDQPQHF	TGTGCCAGCAGCCAAGCCAGGGGGGATCAGCCCCAGCATTTT
-	TRBJ2-4	-	TRBV9	CASSPRGGAKNIQYF	TGTGCCAGCAGCCCCAGGGGGGGGGCAAAAAACATTCAGTACTTC
-	TRBJ2-7	-	TRBV19	CASTPTGGDSSSYEQYF	TGTGCCAGTACCCCAACCGGGGGGGACAGCAGCTCCTACGAGCAGTACTTC
-	TRBJ1-5	-	TRBV7-9	CASSLQGQPQHF	TGTGCCAGCAGCTTACAGGGTCAGCCCCAGCATTTT
-	TRBJ2-7	-	TRBV25-1	CASSDHTKRQASYEQYF	TGTGCCAGCAGTGATCATACAAAAAGACAGGCCTCCTACGAGCAGTACTTC
-	TRBJ1-5	-	TRBV19	CASSMRGGEYEEGNQPQHF	TGTGCCAGTAGTATGAGGGGAGGCGAATACGAGGAAGGCAATCAGCCCCAGCATTTT
-	TRBJ1-5	few	TRBV6-4	CASSDNLAGPQHF	TGTGCCAGCAGTGACAACTTGGCCGGACCCCAGCATTTT
-	TRBJ2-2	-	TRBV13	CASSPSTGELFF	TGTGCCAGCAGCCCGAGCACCGGGGAGCTGTTTTTT
TRBD1	TRBJ2-6	-	TRBV7-9	CASYLFGTGGAGANVLTF	TGTGCCAGCTACCTCTTTGGGACAGGGGGCGCCGGGGCCAACGTCCTGACTTTC
-	TRBJ2-7	once	TRBV27	CASSQGNEQYF	TGTGCCAGCAGTCAGGGGAACGAGCAGTACTTC
-	TRBJ2-7	-	TRBV7-2	CASSLTGISYEQYF	TGTGCCAGCAGCCTCACAGGGATATCCTACGAGCAGTACTTC
-	TRBJ2-7	-	TRBV7-9	CASSSNFPGGQFRYEQYF	TGTGCCAGCAGCTCGAACTTTCCCGGGGGACAATTCAGGTACGAGCAGTACTTC
-	TRBJ2-4	-	TRBV27	CASSNYTKMTKNIQYF	TGTGCCAGCAGCAATTATACTAAGATGACCAAAAACATTCAGTACTTC
-	TRBJ2-2	-	TRBV5-1	CASSPNVWAANTGELFF	TGCGCCAGCAGCCCTAACGTATGGGCCGCGAACACCGGGGAGCTGTTTTTT
TRBD1	TRBJ1-5	-	TRBV20-1	CSVRQGPSQHF	TGCAGTGTTAGACAGGGGCCCAGCCAGCATTTT
TRBD2	TRBJ2-1	-	TRBV27	CASSLSRGSGRSNEQFF	TGTGCCAGCAGTTTATCGCGGGGTAGCGGGAGATCTAATGAGCAGTTCTTC
TRBD2	TRBJ2-1	-	TRBV30	CAWSRSGKINEQFF	TGTGCCTGGAGCCGTAGCGGGAAGATCAATGAGCAGTTCTTC
-	TRBJ2-2	-	TRBV15	CATSSVRPPPVNTGELFF	TGTGCCACCAGCAGCGTTAGACCCCCTCCAGTGAACACCGGGGAGCTGTTTTTT
TRBD1	TRBJ2-5	-	TRBV27	CASSLRVQGMETQYF	TGTGCCAGCAGTTTGAGAGTACAGGGGATGGAGACCCAGTACTTC
TRBD1	TRBJ2-7	-	TRBV7-9	CASSPSRTGIDYEQYF	TGTGCCAGCAGCCCCTCAAGGACAGGGATCGACTACGAGCAGTACTTC
-	TRBJ1-5	few	TRBV7-2	CASSFWGEQPQHF	TGTGCCAGCAGCTTCTGGGGAGAGCAGCCCCAGCATTTT
-	TRBJ2-2	-	TRBV29-1	CSVRDWESTGELFF	TGCAGCGTGCGGGACTGGGAAAGCACCGGGGAGCTGTTTTTT
-	TRBJ1-2	-	TRBV7-9	CASSFDLNYGYTF	TGTGCCAGCAGCTTTGACCTTAACTATGGCTACACCTTC
-	TRBJ2-1	-	TRBV12-2	CASRLARVDSEQFF	TGTGCAAGTCGCTTAGCGCGGGTTGACAGTGAGCAGTTCTTC
-	TRBJ1-5	-	TRBV27	CASSSQGSNQPQHF	TGTGCCAGCAGTTCTCAGGGAAGCAATCAGCCCCAGCATTTT
-	TRBJ2-2	-	TRBV7-2	CALQQADTGELFF	TGTGCCCTGCAACAGGCGGACACCGGGGAGCTGTTTTTT
TRBD2	TRBJ2-1	-	TRBV5-1	CASSYGTSGTNEQFF	TGCGCCAGCAGCTACGGGACTAGCGGGACGAATGAGCAGTTCTTC
TRBD2	TRBJ2-7	-	TRBV5-1	CASSLAGRGDYYEQYF	TGCGCCAGCAGCTTGGCCGGGAGGGGAGACTACTACGAGCAGTACTTC
TRBD2	TRBJ2-1	once	TRBV5-1	CASSPGFDSGANNEQFF	TGCGCCAGCAGCCCCGGGTTTGATAGCGGGGCCAACAATGAGCAGTTCTTC
-	TRBJ2-5	-	TRBV7-9	CASSFPPPPGETQYF	TGTGCCAGCAGCTTCCCCCCCCCACCCGGAGAGACCCAGTACTTC
-	TRBJ1-1	once	TRBV11-2	CASSLDQKSAPGPGVEAFF	TGTGCCAGCAGCTTAGATCAAAAGTCAGCGCCGGGCCCGGGGGTTGAAGCTTTCTTT
TRBD2	TRBJ2-5	-	TRBV30	CALGAGVAQYF	TGTGCCCTAGGTGCGGGGGTGGCCCAGTACTTC
-	TRBJ2-7	-	TRBV10-3	CAISPGAETLYEQYF	TGTGCCATCAGCCCGGGAGCCGAAACCCTTTACGAGCAGTACTTC
-	TRBJ1-5	-	TRBV28	CASSLWAGANQPQHF	TGTGCCAGCAGTTTATGGGCAGGGGCAAATCAGCCCCAGCATTTT
TRBD1	TRBJ2-7	-	TRBV10-3	CAISEVVTGGYEQYF	TGTGCCATCAGTGAGGTTGTGACAGGGGGCTACGAGCAGTACTTC
-	TRBJ1-2	-	TRBV28	CASTPYRSFNYGYTF	TGTGCCAGCACCCCCTACAGGTCTTTTAACTATGGCTACACCTTC
-	TRBJ2-7	-	TRBV28	CASSFAYEQYF	TGTGCCAGCAGTTTTGCTTACGAGCAGTACTTC
TRBD1	TRBJ1-6	-	TRBV28	CASSLKGQGHNSPLHF	TGTGCCAGCAGTTTAAAGGGACAGGGCCATAATTCACCCCTCCACTTT
TRBD1	TRBJ1-1	-	TRBV10-3	CATLDRGGTEAFF	TGTGCCACCCTAGACAGGGGGGGGACTGAAGCTTTCTTT
-	TRBJ1-5	few	TRBV9	CASSISEVNQPQHF	TGTGCCAGCAGCATTTCAGAGGTCAATCAGCCCCAGCATTTT